This TCR beta chain was profiled in a study of blood T cells in healthy people across ages. Study context: Using template switching, researchers captured about one barcoded beta molecule for each two T cells.

Ten or more counts support this clonotype. The antigen is not known. Overall study results and limits: Observed TCR beta diversity showed a strong correlation with the percentage of naive T cells as measured by flow cytometry. Estimated diversity, derived from one million T cells, was regarded as an underestimate.

Germline V gives CDR1 SGHVS, CDR2 FNYEAQ. V was trimmed by 1 base and J by 5 bases, leaving 14 bases between them. This CDR3 region has 15 residues. A second PCR, run for roughly 7 to 12 cycles, used a sample-barcoded 5' primer plus a J-beta primer mix. MiXCR was run by TCRdb on the 5' RACE reads, yielding one entry per CDR3 protein. Found here are 650,000 to 700,000 distinct CDR3 sequences, 32% of them singletons; the top ten hold roughly 14%. The chain carries TRBV7-6 and TRBJ2-5; D might be TRBD1 or TRBD2, each matching 6 bases. Sequencing was carried out using blood. The sequence derives from a woman at least 80 years old in good health. The CDR3, as DNA: TGTGCCAGCAGCTTAGGCTTGGGGGGCGTCGAGACCCAGTACTTC. Its protein product is CASSLGLGGVETQYF.